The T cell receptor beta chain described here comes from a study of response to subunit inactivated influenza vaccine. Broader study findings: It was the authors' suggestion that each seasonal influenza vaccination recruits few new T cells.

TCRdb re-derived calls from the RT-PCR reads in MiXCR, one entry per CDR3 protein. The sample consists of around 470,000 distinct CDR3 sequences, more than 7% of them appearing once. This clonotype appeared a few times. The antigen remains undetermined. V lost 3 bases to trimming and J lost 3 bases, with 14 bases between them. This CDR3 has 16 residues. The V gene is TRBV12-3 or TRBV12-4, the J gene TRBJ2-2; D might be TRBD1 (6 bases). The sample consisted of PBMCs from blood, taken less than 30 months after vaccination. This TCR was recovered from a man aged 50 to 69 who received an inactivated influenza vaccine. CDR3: CASSLLGQSYTGELFF. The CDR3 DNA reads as TGTGCCAGCAGTTTGTTGGGACAATCTTACACCGGGGAGCTGTTTTTT.